This TCR beta chain stems from a study of T cell repertoires in cytomegalovirus infection. Looking at the study overall: Both CMV infection and a matching HLA type were indicated by public TCR beta signatures.

TCRdb reanalysed the reads using MiXCR and keeps one entry per CDR3 protein. The sample lists 250,000 to 300,000 distinct CDR3 sequences, about 25% occurring once. Study-wide results and limits: CMV-specific TCR beta clonotypes restricted by HLA-C dominated the ex vivo response.

This clonotype was seen repeatedly, ten times or more. Its specificity is not known. The sample comprised PBMCs. The source of this sequence is a human donor in good health (CMV status not recorded). Some clones in this sample may be carry-over from other donors' samples.

CDR3 sequence reads: CASTRWQGATDTQYF. The CDR3 DNA reads as TGTGCCAGCACCCGGTGGCAGGGGGCAACAGATACGCAGTATTTT. The rearrangement uses TRBV5-6 and TRBJ2-3, with 8 bases aligning to TRBD1. After removal of 6 bases from V and 3 bases from J, the junction contained 9 bases not matched to a gene. The CDR3 covers 15 residues. Germline V gene sequence: CDR1 SGHDT, CDR2 YYEEEE.